The present T cell receptor beta chain was sequenced within a study of control samples from healthy donors and cancer patients. The CDR3 has 17 residues. V lost 4 bases, J lost 0 bases, and 8 bases stayed unmatched. Germline assignment: CDR1 SGDLS and CDR2 YYNGEE. TCRdb's table, derived via immunoSEQ multiplex PCR, lists solely in-frame clones and lacks some. The table shows about 57,000 clones, with under 95% occurring only once. Sequencing was carried out using PBMCs. The V and J genes are TRBV9 and TRBJ2-3; 10 bases align to TRBD2. The receptor was isolated from a man aged 25-45 years with colorectal cancer. The CDR3 sequence is CASSWTSGYASTDTQYF. The CDR3 nucleotides are TGTGCCAGCAGCTGGACTAGCGGTTACGCTAGCACAGATACGCAGTATTTT.